One and the same sample provided the 2 T cell receptor beta chains below, sequenced in a study of shared clonotypes between healthy human individuals. CD45RO-negative, CCR7-selected cells formed the naive CD8 fraction, which excluded terminally differentiated effector memory CD45RA+ cells. Here immunoSEQ multiplex PCR was the method, and the copy in TCRdb shows in-frame clones only, minus some. The table has about 580,000 clones, about 98% seen once. Sequencing was carried out using naive CD8+ T cells sorted from blood. The receptors derive from a man between 25 and 39 years old in good health.

The V call is TRBV14, the J call TRBJ2-1; D might be TRBD2 (5 bases). This CDR3 has 18 amino acids. In germline, CDR1 is SGHDN, CDR2 FVKESK. V was clipped by 0 bases and J by 10 bases, with 25 bases between them. As DNA, the CDR3 is TGTGCCAGCAGCCAAGACTATGCGGGTTCCCTTTGGACCGAAGAGCAGTTCTTC. Protein: CASSQDYAGSLWTEEQFF.

V usage is TRBV7-9 and J usage is TRBJ1-1; TRBD1 might be the D (6 bases). V lost 5 bases to trimming and J lost 1 base, with 14 bases between them. This CDR3 contains 15 residues. CDR1 and CDR2 from the germline V gene are SEHNR and FQNEAQ (reference sequence). CDR3: CASSPGKTGNTEAFF. The CDR3 nucleotides read TGTGCCAGCAGCCCGGGAAAGACAGGGAACACTGAAGCTTTCTTT.